This TCR beta chain was observed in a study of cytomegalovirus exposure and HLA in healthy donors (dated by TCRdb to 2016 to 2017). In the study overall: An earlier analysis of roughly 570 of the donors reported approximately 280 Gb of sequence data and 117 million unique TCR beta sequences obtained from 180 million or so T cells. A later genetic analysis used genome-wide SNP genotypes for 398 of the 666 donors, treating that subset as a discovery cohort. Donor age, sex, ethnicity and CMV serostatus were compiled together with the repertoire data. HLA typing included class I and class II loci at four-digit resolution. The aim of the study was to test whether cataloging public T cell receptors could identify signatures of past pathogen exposure. To study patterns of TCR occurrence, a later analysis re-analyzed previously published TCR beta repertoires from 700 or so donors and added high-resolution HLA genotyping. Every repertoire in the discovery cohort had been generated on one and the same sequencing platform. Approximately 300 gigabases of sequencing data and roughly 81 million unique TCR sequences made up an early release that covered several hundred HLA-typed donors. In the later analysis, no new phenotypic data were used to find candidate immune exposures; instead, reliance was placed on TCR beta sequences and their occurrence across donors. Across 398 genotyped donors of the cohort, an average of roughly 230,000 unique TCR beta nucleotide sequences per donor were sequenced, and approximately 17% of those sequences were non-productive. An earlier analysis of around 580 of the donors used high-throughput TCR beta sequencing to judge whether each TCR beta V gene segment behaved as functional or pseudogenic. The T cell repertoires of 700 or so subjects were profiled by immunosequencing and related to cytomegalovirus serostatus. To predict cytomegalovirus infection status, the study combined high-throughput TCR immunosequencing, statistical association of individual TCRs with disease status, and machine learning. In addition to the first cohort of around 670 subjects, a separate validation cohort of over 90 different subjects was used. The number of donors typed differed by locus, with 629-630 for A, B, C, DRB1 and DQB1, around 520 for DQA1, under 610 for DPA1, and around 460 for DPB1. Because of strong linkage in the cohort, roughly five DR-DQ haplotypes were treated as single units for association and clustering. The genetic ancestry cluster associated with self-reported Caucasian donors included about 84% of the 350 to 500 genotyped donors.

CDR1 and CDR2 (LNHNV, YYDKDF) derive from the germline V gene (reference sequence). From its cysteine to its phenylalanine, the CDR3 spans 14 amino acids. Only the CDR3 region is kept as DNA, spanning 42 bases read in frame from base 1. V and J are truncated by 1 base and 5 bases respectively, leaving an intervening sequence of 11 bases. The investigation overall reported the following: The study gave a list of over 150 TCR beta chains associated with cytomegalovirus. Presence/absence analyses assumed roughly uniform sequencing depth across donors, an assumption that may not hold. In a later analysis, HLA-associated TCR beta chains showed more clonal expansion and lower generation probabilities than non-associated chains that were equally common. In a later genetic analysis, fewer N-insertions in productive TCRs were reported among donors in an Asian-associated ancestry cluster than the roughly 700-donor mean. CMV serostatus was the only immune exposure information available for the cohort. Some IMGT-functional V segments, including TRBV6-2 and TRBV6-3, could not be distinguished by the 87-base-pair reads and were therefore excluded. According to a later analysis, TCR association rates differed among HLA loci, with DRB1 alleles showing the most associated TCRs and HLA-C alleles showing the fewest. The authors suggested that the approach could potentially be extended to other disease states and immunological phenotypes. Only TCR beta chains were sequenced in this cohort, and the absence of alpha or paired-chain data limited detectable features. While some public TCRs were present in many individuals, most TCR sequences turned up only very rarely across donors. A further reported finding was that TCR beta sequences accurately predicted the HLA-A and HLA-B alleles for most subjects in the first cohort. Correlated functional status among segregating V segments might reflect linkage disequilibrium, but an unknown experimental factor could not be ruled out. The sequencing pipeline was judged likely to have produced a cluster of highly shared sequence variants as a technical artifact. According to a later analysis, parvovirus B19, influenza, CMV and Epstein-Barr virus appeared linked to several top co-occurrence clusters. A few of the identified cytomegalovirus-associated TCR beta chains were confirmed in vitro to be specific for cytomegalovirus antigens. According to a later analysis, most CMV-associated TCR beta chains appeared to be HLA-restricted, and the HLA associations seemed to be driven largely by CMV exposure. Strong co-occurrence of HLA alleles, especially DR and DQ, made assigning TCR associations to individual alleles difficult. Specific HLA alleles were associated with some 15,000 TCR beta sequences at a false discovery rate of 0.05 in a later analysis. The classifier was reported to diagnose cytomegalovirus status with high specificity and sensitivity in both the original and validation cohorts. Because some donors lacked HLA typing at each locus, the association tests relied only on the typed subset. Broadly in line with IMGT annotations, most TCR beta V segments showed up in productive rearrangements about 87% or about 30% of the time in an earlier analysis of a few hundred of the donors. Because counts were too low, 15 to 20 rarely observed V segments, including chromosome 9 orphons, were excluded from the earlier analysis of 587 of the donors. V-gene and J-gene trimming of TCR beta chains was associated with a missense DCLRE1C variant in a later genetic analysis, and the association was replicated in an independent cohort.

To note about this clone: Its specific antigen is unknown. No base qualities exist here, and no much larger clone lies one base off it.

The cohort consisted of approximately 670 healthy bone marrow donors. Cohort members were all nominally healthy when sampled, although unrecorded immune exposures were likely present. The donor was CMV seropositive and was included in the group of 300 or so seropositive cohort members. A peripheral blood sample was provided by each donor, and peripheral blood mononuclear cells were used for TCR beta sequencing. Genomic DNA was extracted from the blood cell samples with the Qiagen DNeasy Blood Extraction Kit. Receptor amplification or capture employed the immunoSEQ multiplex PCR assay. For the multiplex PCR, a mixture combining 60 forward primers for TCR Vbeta segments and 13 reverse primers for TCR Jbeta segments was used. The CDR3 region of rearranged TCR beta genes was amplified from genomic DNA with a multiplex PCR assay. Amplified TCR beta libraries were sequenced as 87-base-pair reads on the Illumina HiSeq System. Per the original workflow: A later analysis tallied 75 million to 85 million unique TCR beta chains across the 700 or so repertoires, and around 12 million of those chains were shared by two or more donors. A nearest-neighbor algorithm error-corrected the raw reads and collapsed the reads into unique sequences, merging closely related sequences to remove PCR and sequencing errors. CDR3 sequences were aligned to IMGT reference sequences to assign V, D and J gene segments. Each retained sequence needed at least a six-nucleotide match to both a V gene segment and a J gene segment. Rearrangements were classified as productive when the CDR3 lacked stop codons and remained in frame with V and J, and all other rearrangements were classified as non-productive. CDR3 was defined by IMGT convention, running from the second conserved V-encoded cysteine to the conserved J-encoded phenylalanine. In an earlier analysis of approximately 500 of the donors, sequences lacking an unambiguous match to a single V gene segment were excluded. In an earlier analysis of approximately 550 of the donors, V segments were called functional above 56.7% productive rearrangements and were called segregating when the between-donor standard deviation exceeded 5%. To diagnose cytomegalovirus status from the catalog of TCR beta chain sequences, a statistical classification framework was built. In a later analysis, TCR nucleotide sequences were compared against IMGT/GENE-DB human TR gene sequences so that V and J genes could be assigned. The TCRdist pipeline was used in a later analysis to assign CDR3 sequences and most-parsimonious VDJ recombination scenarios. In a later analysis, every TCR beta chain was defined by the combination of its CDR3 amino acid sequence and its V-gene family, and reads without a unique V-gene family were dropped. In a later analysis, nearly 600 highly shared, low-generation-probability nucleotide sequences were removed to address suspected cross-contamination and a sequencing artifact. For each public chain, a later analysis derived a clonal expansion index from normalized ranks of inferred template counts within each repertoire. In a later analysis, generation probabilities were computed using a VDJ recombination model fitted to out-of-frame rearrangements, and the results were checked against IGoR. Hypergeometric tests were used in a later analysis to score TCR-TCR, TCR-HLA and TCR-CMV co-occurrence, with a repertoire-size bias correction applied to the TCR pairs. False discovery rates were estimated in a later analysis by permuting HLA or CMV assignments 20 times. In a later analysis, co-occurring TCRs were grouped using DBSCAN, with TCRdist sequence similarity added in when clustering inside HLA-allele-positive subsets. For co-occurrence clustering, repertoires with fewer than 30,000 or more than 120,000 public chains were excluded, along with several repertoires with anomalous nucleotide sharing. This immuneACCESS table, as held by TCRdb, lists in-frame sequences with V and J called but not all clones. Of the missing ones, under half trace to an unresolved V gene in checked studies; the others have no known cause. V and J calls and clone size are those listed in that table; D and trimming were worked out from the DNA. This sample holds around 120,000 clones; around 72% were observed only once. The ten largest account for 8.2% of the sample.

This TCR came from a woman in her 40s in good health and CMV-seropositive. Recombination joined TRBV15 with TRBJ1-1; no D segment can be confidently identified. The specimen sequenced was PBMCs. The CDR3 amino acid sequence is: CATSRVGVRTEAFF. The bases read TGTGCCACCAGCAGAGTCGGGGTAAGGACTGAAGCTTTCTTT.